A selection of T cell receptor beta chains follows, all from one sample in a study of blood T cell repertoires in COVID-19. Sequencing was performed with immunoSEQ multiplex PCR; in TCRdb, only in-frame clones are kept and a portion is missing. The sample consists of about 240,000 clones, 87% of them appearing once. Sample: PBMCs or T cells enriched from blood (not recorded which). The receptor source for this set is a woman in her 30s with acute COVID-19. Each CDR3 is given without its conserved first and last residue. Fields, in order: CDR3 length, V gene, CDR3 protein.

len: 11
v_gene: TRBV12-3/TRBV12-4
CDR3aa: ASSNRDSYGYT

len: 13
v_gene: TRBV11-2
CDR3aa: ASSLGGGINQPQH

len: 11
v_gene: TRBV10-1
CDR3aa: ASSDRGNQPQH

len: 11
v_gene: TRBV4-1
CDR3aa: ASSQQDRGGYT

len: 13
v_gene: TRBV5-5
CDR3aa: ASSSHKGTGDQAF

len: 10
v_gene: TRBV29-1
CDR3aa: SVEDRVDGYT

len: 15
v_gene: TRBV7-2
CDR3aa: ASSPSPGQFTNYGYT

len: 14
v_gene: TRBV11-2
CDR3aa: ASSLATGAGGQPQH

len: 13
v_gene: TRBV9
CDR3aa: ASSVGLRSQETQY

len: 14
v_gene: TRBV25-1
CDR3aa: ASSEFGGGSDTEAF

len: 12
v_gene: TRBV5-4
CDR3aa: ASSVGTGQETQY

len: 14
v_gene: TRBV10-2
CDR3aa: ASRPFSGGYQETQY

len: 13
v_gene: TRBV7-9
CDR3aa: ASSLSAVISTEAF

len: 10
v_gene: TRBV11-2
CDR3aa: ASSVGGETQY

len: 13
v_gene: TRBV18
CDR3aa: ASSPSRDSPYGYT

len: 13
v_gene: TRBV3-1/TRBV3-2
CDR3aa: ASSQAPGMNTEAF

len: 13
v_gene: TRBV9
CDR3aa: ASNIGQGGAGELF

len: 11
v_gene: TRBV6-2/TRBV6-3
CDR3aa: ASSNEGNTEAF

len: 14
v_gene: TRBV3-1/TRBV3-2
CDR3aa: ASSQDAASGGGEQF

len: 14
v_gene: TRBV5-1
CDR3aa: ASSLSGTDRNTEAF

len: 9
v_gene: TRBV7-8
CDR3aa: ASSPGDEQF

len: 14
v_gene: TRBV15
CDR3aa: ATSHWGGRNTGELF

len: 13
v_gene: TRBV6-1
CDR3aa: ASSEAGLLAYGYT

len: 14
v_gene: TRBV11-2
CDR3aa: ASSSAGEGTGNTIY

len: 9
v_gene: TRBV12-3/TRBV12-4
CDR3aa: ASRQGAIQY

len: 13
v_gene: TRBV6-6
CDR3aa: ASRERPSRDYEQY

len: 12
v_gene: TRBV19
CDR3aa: ASRLSGQTYEQY

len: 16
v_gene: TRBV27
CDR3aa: ASSPSLGGLPGANVLT

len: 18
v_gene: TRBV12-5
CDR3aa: ASGQSLGFMEGRKNTEAF

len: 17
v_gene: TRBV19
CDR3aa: ASSINSGRGKYSNQPQH

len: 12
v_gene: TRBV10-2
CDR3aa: ASSESTVQETQY

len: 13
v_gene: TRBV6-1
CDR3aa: ASSESGEIEDIQY

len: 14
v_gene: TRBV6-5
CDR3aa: ASSYSRQRAAWEAF

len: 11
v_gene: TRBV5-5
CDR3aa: ASRASGSTEAF

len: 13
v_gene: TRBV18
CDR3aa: ASSPEGAFDYGYT

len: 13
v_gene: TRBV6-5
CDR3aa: ASSYSSGSNQPQH

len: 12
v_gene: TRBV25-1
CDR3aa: ASSESGGPYEQY

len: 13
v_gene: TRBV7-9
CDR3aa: ASSHRGTGESPLH

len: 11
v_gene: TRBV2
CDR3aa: ASSVNSVDEQF

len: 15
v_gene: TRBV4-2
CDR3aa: ASSQDLRTGGSDTQY

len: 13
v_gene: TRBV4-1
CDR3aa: ASSQERTFAYEQY

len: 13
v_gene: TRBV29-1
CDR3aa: SVRSPGTGGTEAF

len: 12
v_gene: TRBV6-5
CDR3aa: ASSYSRVKETQY

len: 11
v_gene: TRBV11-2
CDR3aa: ASSLDRTREAF

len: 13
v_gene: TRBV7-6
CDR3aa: ASSLAQGADQPQH

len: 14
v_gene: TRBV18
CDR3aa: ASSPQGRRANYGYT

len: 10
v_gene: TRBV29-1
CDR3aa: SVLQGITEAF

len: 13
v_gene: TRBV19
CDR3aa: ASSLSRQAQETQY

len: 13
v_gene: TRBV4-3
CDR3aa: ASSPGVYSNQPQH

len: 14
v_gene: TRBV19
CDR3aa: ASSSSWTSYNSPLH

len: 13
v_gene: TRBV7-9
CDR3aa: ASSPQGFSGNTIY

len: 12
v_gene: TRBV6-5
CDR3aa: AIKQDRTNSPLH

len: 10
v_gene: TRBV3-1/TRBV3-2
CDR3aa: ASSYRGREQF

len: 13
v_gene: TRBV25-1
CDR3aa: ASSAQPGTGHGYT

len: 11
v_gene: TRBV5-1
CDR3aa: ASRRDTNYEQY

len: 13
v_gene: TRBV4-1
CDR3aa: ASSQETSGALEQY

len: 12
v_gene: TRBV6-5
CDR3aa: ASSPQGGYQPQH

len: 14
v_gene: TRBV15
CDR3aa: ATSRAGFGGGYEQY

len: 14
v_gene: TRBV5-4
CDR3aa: ASSLRAGISSYEQY